A single sample gave rise to the 26 T cell receptor beta chains below, sequenced in a study of blood T cell repertoires in COVID-19. Profiled with immunoSEQ multiplex PCR; TCRdb holds only in-frame clones, not every one. Among 250,000 to 400,000 clones listed, 90% were seen once. Sequencing was carried out using peripheral blood. The receptors derive from a woman aged 25-40 years with COVID-19, enrolled during active disease.

This clone appeared once. The gene calls are TRBV6-5 and TRBJ1-1; TRBD1 matches at 9 bases. V lost 2 bases and J lost 5; bases outside the gene matches: 9. CDR1 MNHEY and CDR2 SVGAGI come from the germline V gene. The CDR3 length is 16 residues. CDR3 sequence: CASSYAPTGGFTEAFF. The CDR3 DNA reads as TGTGCCAGCAGTTACGCGCCGACAGGGGGGTTTACTGAAGCTTTCTTT.

Only a few counts were recorded for this clone. The J gene is TRBJ1-2, the V gene TRBV24-1; D is undetermined. Germline V CDR1 and CDR2: KGHDR, SFDVKD. V lost 6 bases and J 3 bases, leaving 7 bases between the germline ends. CDR3 length: 12 residues. CDR3 loop: CATSIGDYGYTF. The CDR3 DNA is TGTGCCACCAGTATAGGAGACTATGGCTACACCTTC.

J is TRBJ1-2 and V is TRBV3-1 (or the pseudogene TRBV3-2), with 10 bases matching TRBD1. The germline V gene has CDR1 LGHDT and CDR2 YNNKEL (reference sequence). The ends lost 1 base at V and 7 bases at J; junction bases unmatched: 9. The CDR3 sequence is 16 residues long. CDR3 in DNA: TGTGCCAGCAGCCAAGCTAGAGAGGACAGGGGGTTTGGCTACACCTTC. Protein sequence: CASSQAREDRGFGYTF.

The V gene is TRBV25-1, the J gene TRBJ2-2; 11 bases agree with TRBD2. The CDR3 runs 16 residues. The J segment lost 3 bases and the V segment lost 3 bases, leaving 3 bases of the junction unmatched. Looked up from germline, CDR1 is MGHDK and CDR2 is SYGVNS. Here the CDR3 reads CASSDPTSGDTGELFF. In nucleotides, the CDR3 is TGTGCCAGCAGTGACCCGACTAGCGGGGACACCGGGGAGCTGTTTTTT.

The chain carries TRBV7-9 and TRBJ1-5; D perhaps matches TRBD1 (6 bases). The CDR3 is 18 residues long. Germline V CDR1 and CDR2: SEHNR, FQNEAQ (reference sequence). Trimming cost V 3 bases and J 1 base, with 19 bases left between them. The CDR3 DNA sequence: TGTGCCAGCAGCTTCGCGCCGCCGGACAGTCTAAGCAATCAGCCCCAGCATTTT. Protein sequence: CASSFAPPDSLSNQPQHF. The full variable domain, rest sourced from reference TRBV7-9 and TRBJ1-5, is DTGVSQNPRHKITKRGQNVTFRCDPISEHNRLYWYRQTLGQGPEFLTYFQNEAQLEKSRLLSDRFSAERPKGSFSTLEIQRTEQGDSAMYLCASSFAPPDSLSNQPQHFGDGTRLSIL.

This clone came up once. This sequence joins TRBV2 and TRBJ1-1; possibly TRBD1 for D (6 bases). CDR1 and CDR2 from the germline V gene are SNHLY and FYNNEI. V lost 6 bases and J lost 1, with 9 bases in between. This CDR3 has 13 residues. As DNA, the CDR3 is TGTGCCAGCAGGGTGACAGGGAACACTGAAGCTTTCTTT. As protein: CASRVTGNTEAFF.

The chain uses TRBV6-5 and TRBJ1-4; D is unresolved. Trimming took off 2 bases at V and 0 bases at J, with 10 bases between the two ends. The CDR3 sequence is 16 residues long. Looked up from germline, CDR1 is MNHEY and CDR2 is SVGAGI. Here the CDR3 reads CASSYGRSPTNEKLFF. CDR3 nucleotide sequence: TGTGCCAGCAGTTACGGCAGGTCGCCAACTAATGAAAAACTGTTTTTT.

With respect to this clone: A read error may account for a junction end that differs from germline. This chain connects TRBV19 to TRBJ1-6; D not certain. CDR3 length equals 13 residues. Germline-derived CDR1 and CDR2 are LNHDA and SQIVND (reference sequence). DNA for the CDR3: TGTGTCAGTACACGCGGTGATAATTCACCCCTCCACTTT. This gives the protein CVSTRGDNSPLHF.

The V call is TRBV14, the J call TRBJ2-6; weak D call: TRBD1 (6 bases). CDR1 is SGHDN and CDR2 is FVKESK in the germline V gene. The V end lost 3 bases, the J end lost 4 bases, and 10 bases lay between the germline ends. The CDR3 length is 15 residues. The CDR3 loop reads CASSHLGAGANVLTF. The CDR3, as DNA: TGTGCCAGCAGCCACTTGGGGGCCGGGGCCAACGTCCTGACTTTC.

A single count supports this clone. J is TRBJ2-7 and V is TRBV7-9; tentative D call: TRBD1 (6 bases). In germline, CDR1 is SEHNR, CDR2 FQNEAQ (reference sequence). This CDR3 has 13 amino acids. The ends were cut back, 5 bases at V and 2 bases at J, with 10 bases in the middle. The CDR3 region has the DNA TGTGCCAGCAGCCGGACAGATACCTACGAGCAGTACTTC. It codes for CASSRTDTYEQYF. Together with reference TRBV7-9 and TRBJ2-7, the CDR3 gives the full variable domain: DTGVSQNPRHKITKRGQNVTFRCDPISEHNRLYWYRQTLGQGPEFLTYFQNEAQLEKSRLLSDRFSAERPKGSFSTLEIQRTEQGDSAMYLCASSRTDTYEQYFGPGTRLTVT.

This chain links TRBV20-1 with TRBJ2-3; TRBD2 aligns across 7 bases. CDR3 length: 13 residues. The junction had 3 bases not matched to a gene; V was cut back by 3 bases and J by 3 bases. Germline assignment: CDR1 DFQATT and CDR2 SNEGSKA (reference sequence). Here the CDR3 DNA reads TGCAGTGCTAGTGGTAGCGGGACAGATACGCAGTATTTT. Translated: CSASGSGTDTQYF.

The gene calls are TRBV7-6 and TRBJ2-1, with D maybe TRBD2 (6 bases). Germline values: CDR1 SGHVS, CDR2 FNYEAQ. The CDR3 has 16 residues. Trimming left V 5 bases short and J 0 bases short, with 14 bases between. CDR3 in DNA: TGTGCCAGCAGCCCACCGGGACTGGGCTCCTACAATGAGCAGTTCTTC. This encodes CASSPPGLGSYNEQFF.

This clone was seen a few times. This chain joins TRBV18 and TRBJ1-2, with D tentatively TRBD1 (6 bases). Trimming pared 5 bases from V and 4 bases from J, leaving 17 bases between. CDR1 is KGHSH, CDR2 LQKENI, per germline. The CDR3 is 15 residues long. CDR3 loop: CASSFTGSLSYGYTF. The DNA for the CDR3 is TGTGCCAGCTCATTCACAGGGAGCTTAAGCTATGGCTACACCTTC.

The table lists this clone with a count of one. The chain recombines TRBV11-2 with TRBJ2-7; TRBD1 agrees at 7 bases. The J segment lost 2 bases and the V segment lost 5 bases, leaving 18 bases of the junction unmatched. This CDR3 has 18 residues. Germline CDR1 and CDR2: SGHAT and FQNNGV. This chain's CDR3 is CASSPWTGVRPRTYEQYF. Here the CDR3 DNA reads TGTGCCAGCAGCCCCTGGACAGGTGTTAGGCCGCGCACCTACGAGCAGTACTTC.

The V and J genes are TRBV19 and TRBJ2-7; 9 positions match TRBD1. After removal of 6 bases from V and 0 bases from J, the junction contained 3 bases not matched to a gene. From germline, CDR1 is LNHDA and CDR2 SQIVND (reference sequence). This CDR3 has 14 amino acids. The DNA of the CDR3 is TGTGCCAGTAGCGAACAGGGGGCCTCCTACGAGCAGTACTTC. This translates into CASSEQGASYEQYF.

The V call is TRBV18, the J call TRBJ1-1; 8 nucleotides line up with TRBD1. Germline V CDR1 and CDR2: KGHSH, LQKENI. J was trimmed by 0 bases and V by 1 base; bases with no gene match: 1. The CDR3 covers 15 residues. In DNA form, the CDR3 reads TGTGCCAGCTCACCACGACAGGGGATGAACACTGAAGCTTTCTTT. It specifies CASSPRQGMNTEAFF.

The rearrangement joins TRBV5-1 to TRBJ2-3, with a possible D match to TRBD2 (5 bases). CDR1 and CDR2 from the germline V gene are SGHRS and YFSETQ. The CDR3 spans 15 residues. V lost 0 bases and J lost 3, with 11 bases in between. In DNA, the CDR3 is TGCGCCAGCAGCTTGGAGGGAAGGAGGACAGATACGCAGTATTTT. Translated: CASSLEGRRTDTQYF.

The rearrangement links TRBV5-1 to TRBJ2-3; 7 nucleotides align to TRBD2. The CDR3 consists of 16 residues. Trimming cost V 4 bases and J 3 bases; bases outside gene matches: 11. CDR1 SGHRS and CDR2 YFSETQ come from the germline V gene. For the CDR3, the DNA is TGCGCCAGCAGCCCTACTGGGGCGGGAGAAACAGATACGCAGTATTTT. It yields the protein CASSPTGAGETDTQYF.

This chain links TRBV11-2 with TRBJ2-7; D remains unclear. CDR3 length: 11 amino acids. V lost 1 base and J lost 7, with 5 bases in between. Germline assignment: CDR1 SGHAT and CDR2 FQNNGV. For the CDR3, the DNA is TGTGCCAGCAGCTTAGCGTCGGAGCAGTACTTC. Protein sequence: CASSLASEQYF.

The chain joins TRBV27 to TRBJ2-3, with 9 bases aligning to TRBD2. Per germline, CDR1 MNHEY and CDR2 SMNVEV (reference sequence). This CDR3 contains 23 residues. V was clipped by 7 bases and J by 1 base; unmatched bases: 30. CDR3 sequence reads: CASNTAGTSSLCLVLQGTDTQYF. DNA for the CDR3: TGTGCCAGCAACACGGCCGGGACTAGCTCCCTTTGTCTGGTCCTTCAAGGCACAGATACGCAGTATTTT.

The CDR3 loop reads CASSWGGGEKLFF. In DNA form, the CDR3 reads TGTGCCAGCAGCTGGGGAGGGGGAGAAAAACTGTTTTTT. J is TRBJ1-4 and V is TRBV27, with TRBD1 as a possible D gene (6 bases). This CDR3 comprises 13 residues. Trimming pared 6 bases from V and 8 bases from J, leaving 13 bases between. Germline assignment: CDR1 MNHEY and CDR2 SMNVEV (reference sequence).

The rearrangement uses TRBV5-4 and TRBJ2-2; D is unresolved. CDR1 and CDR2 from the germline V gene are SGHNT and YYREEE (reference sequence). Trimming left V 0 bases short and J 4 bases short, with 13 bases between. This CDR3 has 16 residues. DNA for the CDR3: TGTGCCAGCAGCTTGGCGCAGGTCCAGAGCACCGGGGAGCTGTTTTTT. Protein sequence: CASSLAQVQSTGELFF.

This clone was detected only a few times. The chain links TRBV18 to TRBJ1-4, with D unresolved. This CDR3 region has 13 residues. The germline V gene has CDR1 KGHSH and CDR2 LQKENI. Trimming pared 3 bases from V and 7 bases from J, leaving 9 bases between. The CDR3 loop is CASSPPEREKLFF. The CDR3 DNA reads as TGTGCCAGCTCACCGCCGGAGCGTGAAAAACTGTTTTTT.

The chain is built from TRBV2 and TRBJ2-1; D is perhaps TRBD2 (6 bases). The CDR3 spans 16 residues. Trimming left V 0 bases short and J 6 bases short, with 15 bases between. Germline V gene data show CDR1 as SNHLY and CDR2 as FYNNEI. The DNA of the CDR3 is TGTGCCAGCAGTGAAGCGCAGGGACTCGTGCCCAATGAGCAGTTCTTC. This sequence encodes CASSEAQGLVPNEQFF.

The chain combines TRBV6-1 with TRBJ2-1; D is possibly TRBD1 (5 bases). There are 16 residues in the CDR3. Germline CDR1 MNHNS, CDR2 SASEGT. Trimming removed 4 bases from V and 5 bases from J, with 18 bases in between. The CDR3 sequence: CASSAQPQQGDNEQFF. The DNA of the CDR3 is TGTGCCAGCAGTGCCCAGCCCCAACAAGGGGACAATGAGCAGTTCTTC.

CDR3: CASSDNGATGLRKYF. DNA for the CDR3: TGTGCCAGCAGCGATAATGGGGCGACAGGTCTAAGGAAGTACTTC. The genes are TRBV27 and TRBJ2-4; a possible D gene is TRBD1 (6 bases). Germline V gives CDR1 MNHEY, CDR2 SMNVEV (reference sequence). This CDR3 contains 15 residues. The ends were cut back, 6 bases at V and 14 bases at J, with 26 bases in the middle.